This T cell receptor beta chain was recorded in a study of naive CD8 T cells in extremely preterm neonates. Study results and caveats: CDR3 nucleotide sharing was around 2.8% in preterm, roughly 0.39% term, around 0.033% children, over 0.0085% adults.

For this clone: The antigen remains undetermined.

Assay used: immunoSEQ multiplex PCR; TCRdb lists only in-frame clones, some missing. This table holds more than 4,500 clones, around 98% found once. The sequencing input was naive CD8+ T cells from blood. This sequence was found in a human donor in good health.

Here the CDR3 reads CASSLWTSGVNEQFF. Here the CDR3 DNA reads TGTGCCAGCAGTTTATGGACTTCCGGGGTCAATGAGCAGTTCTTC. The chain is built from TRBV27 and TRBJ2-1; perhaps TRBD2 as D (5 bases). Germline V gene lookup returns CDR1 MNHEY and CDR2 SMNVEV (reference sequence). V was trimmed by 1 base and J by 6 bases, leaving 13 bases between them. The CDR3 extends over 15 amino acids.